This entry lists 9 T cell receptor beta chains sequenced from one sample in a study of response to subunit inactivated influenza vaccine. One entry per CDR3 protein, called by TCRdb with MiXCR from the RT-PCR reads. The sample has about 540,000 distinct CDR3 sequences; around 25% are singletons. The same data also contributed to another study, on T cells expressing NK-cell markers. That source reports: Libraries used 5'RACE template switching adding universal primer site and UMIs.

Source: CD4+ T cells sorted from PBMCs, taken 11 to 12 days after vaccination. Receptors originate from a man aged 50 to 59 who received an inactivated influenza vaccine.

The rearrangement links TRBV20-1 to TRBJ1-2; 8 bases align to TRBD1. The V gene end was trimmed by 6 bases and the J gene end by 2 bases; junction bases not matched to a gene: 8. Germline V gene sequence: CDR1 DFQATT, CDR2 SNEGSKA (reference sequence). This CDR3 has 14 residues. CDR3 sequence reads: CSAIQGAGNYGYTF. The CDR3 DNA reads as TGCAGTGCAATCCAGGGGGCGGGGAACTATGGCTACACCTTC.

CDR3 nucleotides: TGTGCCATCGCCGCCGGGACTAGACACAATGAGCAGTTCTTC. It is translated as CAIAAGTRHNEQFF. V is TRBV27 and J is TRBJ2-1; TRBD2 matches at 8 bases. In germline, CDR1 is MNHEY, CDR2 SMNVEV (reference sequence). The CDR3 totals 14 residues. V shed 10 bases and J 5 bases; nucleotides not matched to a gene: 10.

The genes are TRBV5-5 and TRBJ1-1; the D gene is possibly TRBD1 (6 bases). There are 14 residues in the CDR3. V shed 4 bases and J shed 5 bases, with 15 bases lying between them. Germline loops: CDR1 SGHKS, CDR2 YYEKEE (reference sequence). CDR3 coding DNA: TGTGCCAGCAGCCCCGCCAGGGGATGGACTGAAGCTTTCTTT. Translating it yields CASSPARGWTEAFF.

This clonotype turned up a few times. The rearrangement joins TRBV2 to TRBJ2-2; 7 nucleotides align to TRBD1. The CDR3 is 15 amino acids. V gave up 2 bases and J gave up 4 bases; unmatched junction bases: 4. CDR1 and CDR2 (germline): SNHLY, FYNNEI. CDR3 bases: TGTGCCAGCAGTGAACGACAGGGTGGCACCGGGGAGCTGTTTTTT. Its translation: CASSERQGGTGELFF.

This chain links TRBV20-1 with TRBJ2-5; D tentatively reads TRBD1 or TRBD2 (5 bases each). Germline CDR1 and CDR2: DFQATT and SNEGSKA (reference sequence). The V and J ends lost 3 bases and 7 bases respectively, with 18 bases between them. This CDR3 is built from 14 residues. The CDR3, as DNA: TGCAGTGCTAGCCGGGGCCGGATTGGTGTGACCCAGTACTTC. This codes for CSASRGRIGVTQYF.

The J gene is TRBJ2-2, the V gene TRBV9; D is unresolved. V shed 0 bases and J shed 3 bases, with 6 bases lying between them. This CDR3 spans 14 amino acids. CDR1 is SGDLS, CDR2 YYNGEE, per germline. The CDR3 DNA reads TGTGCCAGCAGCGTAGTATGGGACACCGGGGAGCTGTTTTTT. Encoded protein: CASSVVWDTGELFF.

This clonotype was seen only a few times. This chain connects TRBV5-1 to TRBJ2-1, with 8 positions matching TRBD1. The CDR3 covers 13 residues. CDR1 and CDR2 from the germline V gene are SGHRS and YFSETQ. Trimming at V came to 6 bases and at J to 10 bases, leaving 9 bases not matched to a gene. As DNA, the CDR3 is TGCGCCAGCACCCCGGACAGGGTAGGGGAGCAGTTCTTC. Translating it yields CASTPDRVGEQFF.

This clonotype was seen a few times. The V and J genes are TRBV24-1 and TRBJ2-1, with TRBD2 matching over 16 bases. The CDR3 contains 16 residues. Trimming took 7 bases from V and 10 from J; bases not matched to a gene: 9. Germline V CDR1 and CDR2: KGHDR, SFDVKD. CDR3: CATSQPGLAGGNEQFF. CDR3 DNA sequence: TGTGCCACCAGCCAACCGGGACTAGCGGGGGGGAACGAGCAGTTCTTC.

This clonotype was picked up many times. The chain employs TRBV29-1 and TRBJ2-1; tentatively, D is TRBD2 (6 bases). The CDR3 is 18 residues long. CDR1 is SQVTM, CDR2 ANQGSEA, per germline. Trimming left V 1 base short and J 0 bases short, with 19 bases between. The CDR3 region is CSVEGYLWGESSYNEQFF. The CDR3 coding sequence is TGCAGCGTTGAAGGATACCTCTGGGGGGAAAGCTCCTACAATGAGCAGTTCTTC.